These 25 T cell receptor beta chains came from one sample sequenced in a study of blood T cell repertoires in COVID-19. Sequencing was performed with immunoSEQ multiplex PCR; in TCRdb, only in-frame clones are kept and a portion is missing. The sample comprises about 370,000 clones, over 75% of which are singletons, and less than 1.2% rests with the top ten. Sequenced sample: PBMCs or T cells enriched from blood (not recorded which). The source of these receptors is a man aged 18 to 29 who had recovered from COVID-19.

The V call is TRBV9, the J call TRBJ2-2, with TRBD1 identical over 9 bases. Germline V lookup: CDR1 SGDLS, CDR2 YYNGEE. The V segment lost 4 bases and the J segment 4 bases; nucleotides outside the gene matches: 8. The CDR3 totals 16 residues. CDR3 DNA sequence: TGTGCCAGCAGCACAAGAGGGACAGGGAGCACCGGGGAGCTGTTTTTT. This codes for CASSTRGTGSTGELFF.

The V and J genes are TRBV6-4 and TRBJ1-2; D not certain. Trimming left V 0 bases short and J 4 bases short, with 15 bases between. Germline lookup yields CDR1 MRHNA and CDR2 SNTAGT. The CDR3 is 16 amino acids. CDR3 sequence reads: CASSDSIPRAVYGYTF. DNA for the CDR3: TGTGCCAGCAGTGACTCGATACCGAGGGCAGTCTATGGCTACACCTTC.

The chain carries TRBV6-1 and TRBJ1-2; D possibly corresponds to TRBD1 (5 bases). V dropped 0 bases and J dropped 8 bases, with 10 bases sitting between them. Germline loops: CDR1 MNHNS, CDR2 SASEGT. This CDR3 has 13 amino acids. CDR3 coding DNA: TGTGCCAGCAGTGAAGCGTGGGGGGACGGCTACACCTTC. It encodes CASSEAWGDGYTF.

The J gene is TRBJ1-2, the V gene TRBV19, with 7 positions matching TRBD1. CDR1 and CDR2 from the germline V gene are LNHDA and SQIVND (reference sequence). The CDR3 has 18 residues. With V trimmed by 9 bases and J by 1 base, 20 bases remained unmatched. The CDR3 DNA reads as TGTGCCAGAGGGGGACCCCCACAGGGGCCTACTATTAACTATGGCTACACCTTC. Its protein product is CARGGPPQGPTINYGYTF.

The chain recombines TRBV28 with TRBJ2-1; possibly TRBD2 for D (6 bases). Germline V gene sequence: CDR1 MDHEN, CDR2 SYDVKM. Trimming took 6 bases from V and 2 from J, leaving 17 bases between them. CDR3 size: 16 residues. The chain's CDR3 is CASSEGGIRAYNEQFF. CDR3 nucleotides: TGTGCCAGCAGCGAAGGAGGGATTAGAGCCTACAATGAGCAGTTCTTC.

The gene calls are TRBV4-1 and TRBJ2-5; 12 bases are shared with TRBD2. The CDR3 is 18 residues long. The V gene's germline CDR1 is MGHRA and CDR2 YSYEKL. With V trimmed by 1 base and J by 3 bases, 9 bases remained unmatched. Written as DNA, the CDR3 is TGCGCCAGCAGCCAAGGATTGCTAGCGGGGGGGCTGGAAGAGACCCAGTACTTC. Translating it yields CASSQGLLAGGLEETQYF.

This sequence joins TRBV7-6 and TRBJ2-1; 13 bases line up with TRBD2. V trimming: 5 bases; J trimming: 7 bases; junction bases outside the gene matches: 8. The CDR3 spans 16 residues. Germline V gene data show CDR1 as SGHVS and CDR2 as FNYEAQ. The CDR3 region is CASSAPGTSGINEQFF. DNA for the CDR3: TGTGCCAGCAGCGCGCCCGGGACTAGCGGGATAAATGAGCAGTTCTTC.

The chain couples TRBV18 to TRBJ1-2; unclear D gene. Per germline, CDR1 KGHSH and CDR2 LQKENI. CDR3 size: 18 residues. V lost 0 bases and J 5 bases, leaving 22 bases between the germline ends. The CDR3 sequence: CASSPPVSHSEGRYGYTF. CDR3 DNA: TGTGCCAGCTCACCACCTGTTAGCCACTCGGAAGGTCGGTATGGCTACACCTTC.

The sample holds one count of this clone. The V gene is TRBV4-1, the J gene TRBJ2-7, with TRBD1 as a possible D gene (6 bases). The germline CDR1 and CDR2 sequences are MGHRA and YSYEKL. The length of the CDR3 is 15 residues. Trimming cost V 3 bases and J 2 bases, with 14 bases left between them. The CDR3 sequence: CASSHSRDTAYEQYF. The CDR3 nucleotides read TGCGCCAGCAGCCACAGCCGGGACACCGCCTACGAGCAGTACTTC.

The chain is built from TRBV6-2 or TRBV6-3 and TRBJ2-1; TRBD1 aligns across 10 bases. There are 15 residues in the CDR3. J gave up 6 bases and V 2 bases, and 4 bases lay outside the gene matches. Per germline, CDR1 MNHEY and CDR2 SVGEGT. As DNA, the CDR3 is TGTGCCAGCAGTTACAGTGGGACAGGGGTCAATGAGCAGTTCTTC. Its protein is CASSYSGTGVNEQFF.

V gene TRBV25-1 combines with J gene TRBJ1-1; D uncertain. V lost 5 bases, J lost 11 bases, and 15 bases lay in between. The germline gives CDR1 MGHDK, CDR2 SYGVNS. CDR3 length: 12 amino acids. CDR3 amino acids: CASSSSGGTAFF. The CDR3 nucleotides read TGTGCCAGCAGTTCATCAGGAGGCACCGCTTTCTTT. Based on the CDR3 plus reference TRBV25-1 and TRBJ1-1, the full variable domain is EADIYQTPRYLVIGTGKKITLECSQTMGHDKMYWYQQDPGMELHLIHYSYGVNSTEKGDLSSESTVSRIRTEHFPLTLESARPSHTSQYLCASSSSGGTAFFGQGTRLTVV.

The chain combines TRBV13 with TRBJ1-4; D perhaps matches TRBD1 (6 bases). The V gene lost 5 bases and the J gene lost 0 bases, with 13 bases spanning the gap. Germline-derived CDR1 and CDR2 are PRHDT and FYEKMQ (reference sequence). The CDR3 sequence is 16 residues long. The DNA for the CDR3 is TGTGCCAGCAGCCCGGGGGGCCCTGCAACTAATGAAAAACTGTTTTTT. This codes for CASSPGGPATNEKLFF. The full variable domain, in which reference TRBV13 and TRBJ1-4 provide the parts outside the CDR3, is AAGVIQSPRHLIKEKRETATLKCYPIPRHDTVYWYQQGPGQDPQFLISFYEKMQSDKGSIPDRFSAQQFSDYHSELNMSSLELGDSALYFCASSPGGPATNEKLFFGSGTQLSVL.

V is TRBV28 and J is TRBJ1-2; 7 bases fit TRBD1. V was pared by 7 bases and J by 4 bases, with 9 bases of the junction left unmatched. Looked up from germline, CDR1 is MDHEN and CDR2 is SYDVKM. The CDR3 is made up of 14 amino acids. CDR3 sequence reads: CASTTGQERYGYTF. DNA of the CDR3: TGTGCCAGCACCACTGGACAGGAGCGCTATGGCTACACCTTC.

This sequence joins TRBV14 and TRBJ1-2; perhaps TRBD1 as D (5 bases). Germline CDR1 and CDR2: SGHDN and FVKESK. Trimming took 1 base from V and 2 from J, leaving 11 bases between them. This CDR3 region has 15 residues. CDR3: CASSQGDFLNYGYTF. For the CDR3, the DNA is TGTGCCAGCAGCCAAGGGGACTTTCTAAACTATGGCTACACCTTC.

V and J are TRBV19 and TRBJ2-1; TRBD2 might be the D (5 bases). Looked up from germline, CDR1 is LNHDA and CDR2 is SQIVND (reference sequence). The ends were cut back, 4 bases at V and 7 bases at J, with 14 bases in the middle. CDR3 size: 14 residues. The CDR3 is CASSTPKRRNEQFF. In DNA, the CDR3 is TGTGCCAGTAGTACCCCTAAGCGGCGGAATGAGCAGTTCTTC.

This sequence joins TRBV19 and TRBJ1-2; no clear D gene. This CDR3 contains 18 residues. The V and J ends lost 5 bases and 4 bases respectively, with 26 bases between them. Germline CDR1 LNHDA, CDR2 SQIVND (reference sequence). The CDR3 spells CASSASPAPESRGYGYTF. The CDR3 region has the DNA TGTGCCAGTAGTGCGAGTCCGGCCCCAGAATCACGGGGCTATGGCTACACCTTC.

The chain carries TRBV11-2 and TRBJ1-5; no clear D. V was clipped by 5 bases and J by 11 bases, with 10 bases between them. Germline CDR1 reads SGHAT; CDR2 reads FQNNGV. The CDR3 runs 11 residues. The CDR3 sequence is CASSSGQAQHF. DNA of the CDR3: TGTGCCAGCAGCAGCGGGCAGGCCCAGCATTTT.

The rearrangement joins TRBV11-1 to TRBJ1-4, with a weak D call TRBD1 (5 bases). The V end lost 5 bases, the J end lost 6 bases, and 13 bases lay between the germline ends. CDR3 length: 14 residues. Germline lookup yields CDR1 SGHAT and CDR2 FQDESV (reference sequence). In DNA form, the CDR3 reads TGTGCCAGCAGCCAGACAGACGGATATGAAAAACTGTTTTTT. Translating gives CASSQTDGYEKLFF.

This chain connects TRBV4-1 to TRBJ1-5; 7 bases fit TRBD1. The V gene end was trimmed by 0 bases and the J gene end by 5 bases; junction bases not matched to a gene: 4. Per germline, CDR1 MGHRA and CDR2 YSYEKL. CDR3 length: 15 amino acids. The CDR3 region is CASSQDRDSHQPQHF. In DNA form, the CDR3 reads TGCGCCAGCAGCCAAGACCGGGACAGTCATCAGCCCCAGCATTTT.

CDR3 nucleotides: TGTGCCAGTAGCAATGGACGGGGCTCCTACAATGAGCAGTTCTTC. Protein: CASSNGRGSYNEQFF. V usage is TRBV19 and J usage is TRBJ2-1, with a possible D match to TRBD2 (5 bases). Germline V lookup: CDR1 LNHDA, CDR2 SQIVND (reference sequence). Deletions cut 6 bases from V and 0 bases from J, with 12 bases between. This CDR3 has 15 residues.

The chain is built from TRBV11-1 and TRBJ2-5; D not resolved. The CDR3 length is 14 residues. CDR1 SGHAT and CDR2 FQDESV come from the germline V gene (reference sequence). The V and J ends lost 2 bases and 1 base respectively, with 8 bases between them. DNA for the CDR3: TGTGCCAGCAGCTTACAGTTCACCCAAGAGACCCAGTACTTC. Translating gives CASSLQFTQETQYF.

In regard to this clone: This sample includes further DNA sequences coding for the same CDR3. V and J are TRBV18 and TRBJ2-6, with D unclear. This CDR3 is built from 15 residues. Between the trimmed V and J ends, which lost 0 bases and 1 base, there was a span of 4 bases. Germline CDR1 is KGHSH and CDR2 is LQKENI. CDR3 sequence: CASSPPRSGANVLTF. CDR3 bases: TGTGCCAGCTCACCACCTCGTTCTGGGGCCAACGTCCTGACTTTC. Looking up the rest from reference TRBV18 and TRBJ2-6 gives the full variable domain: NAGVMQNPRHLVRRRGQEARLRCSPMKGHSHVYWYRQLPEEGLKFMVYLQKENIIDESGMPKERFSAEFPKEGPSILRIQQVVRGDSAAYFCASSPPRSGANVLTFGAGSRLTVL.

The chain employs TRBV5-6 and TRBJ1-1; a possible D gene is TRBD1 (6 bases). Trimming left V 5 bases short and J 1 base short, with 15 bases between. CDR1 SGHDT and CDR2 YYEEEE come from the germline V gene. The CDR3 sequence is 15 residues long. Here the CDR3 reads CASRPTWTANTEAFF. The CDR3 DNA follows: TGTGCCAGCAGACCGACTTGGACAGCGAACACTGAAGCTTTCTTT.

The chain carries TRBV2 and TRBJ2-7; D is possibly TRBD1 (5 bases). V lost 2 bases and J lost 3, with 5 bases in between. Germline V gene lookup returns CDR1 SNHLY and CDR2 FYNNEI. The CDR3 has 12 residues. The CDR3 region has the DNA TGTGCCAGCAGTGAACAGGGCTACGAGCAGTACTTC. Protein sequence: CASSEQGYEQYF. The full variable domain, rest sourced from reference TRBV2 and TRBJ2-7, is EPEVTQTPSHQVTQMGQEVILRCVPISNHLYFYWYRQILGQKVEFLVSFYNNEISEKSEIFDDQFSVERPDGSNFTLKIRSTKLEDSAMYFCASSEQGYEQYFGPGTRLTVT.

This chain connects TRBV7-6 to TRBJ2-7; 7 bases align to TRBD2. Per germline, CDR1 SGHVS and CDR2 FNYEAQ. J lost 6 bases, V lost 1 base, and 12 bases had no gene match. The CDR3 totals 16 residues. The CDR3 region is CASSLDGAGVGLEQYF. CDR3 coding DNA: TGTGCCAGCAGCTTAGATGGTGCGGGAGTGGGGCTCGAGCAGTACTTC.